The rows below give T cell receptor beta chains drawn from one sample of a study of blood T cell repertoires in COVID-19. TCRdb's copy holds only in-frame clones and misses some; the assay was immunoSEQ multiplex PCR. Here the sample spans 95,000 to 100,000 clones, around 85% being singletons. Sequenced: peripheral blood. The receptors were sampled from a woman in her seventies with active or convalescent COVID-19. CDR3s include the opening cysteine and the closing phenylalanine or tryptophan. The D gene is left open where the match is weak. Clone sizes are given selectively: once, few, many, or a class where the clone is expanded.

V: TRBV6-2/TRBV6-3
D: NA
J: TRBJ2-1
size: once
CDR3: CASSSSTISEQFF
DNA: TGTGCCAGCAGCTCCTCGACTATCTCTGAGCAGTTCTTC

V: TRBV7-2
D: TRBD1
J: TRBJ1-2
size: NA
CDR3: CASSPDRGGYGYTF
DNA: TGTGCCAGCAGCCCGGACAGGGGTGGGTATGGCTACACCTTC

V: TRBV7-2
D: NA
J: TRBJ2-3
size: NA
CDR3: CASGRPPGGSTDTQYF
DNA: TGTGCCAGCGGACGCCCCCCGGGGGGCAGCACAGATACGCAGTATTTT

V: TRBV11-2
D: NA
J: TRBJ1-6
size: NA
CDR3: CASSAQTGLTHSPLHF
DNA: TGTGCCAGCAGCGCCCAAACAGGGCTAACACATTCACCCCTCCACTTT

V: TRBV3-1/TRBV3-2
D: NA
J: TRBJ1-4
size: NA
CDR3: CASSQGSGEDEKLFF
DNA: TGTGCCAGCAGCCAAGGGTCGGGGGAGGATGAAAAACTGTTTTTT

V: TRBV7-2
D: TRBD1
J: TRBJ1-5
size: NA
CDR3: CASSLTGDQPQHF
DNA: TGTGCCAGCAGCTTGACAGGGGATCAGCCCCAGCATTTT

V: TRBV30
D: NA
J: TRBJ1-1
size: NA
CDR3: CASKGEWGTEAFF
DNA: TGTGCTTCAAAGGGGGAATGGGGCACTGAAGCTTTCTTT

V: TRBV5-4
D: TRBD1
J: TRBJ2-1
size: NA
CDR3: CASSSRTGVSYNEQFF
DNA: TGTGCCAGCAGCTCGAGGACAGGGGTCTCCTACAATGAGCAGTTCTTC

V: TRBV18
D: TRBD1
J: TRBJ1-1
size: NA
CDR3: CASSPGQEPLRAFF
DNA: TGTGCCAGCTCACCGGGACAGGAGCCTTTAAGGGCTTTCTTT

V: TRBV27
D: TRBD1
J: TRBJ1-2
size: NA
CDR3: CASSFLTGGYGYTF
DNA: TGTGCCAGCAGTTTTTTGACAGGGGGTTATGGCTACACCTTC

V: TRBV5-5
D: NA
J: TRBJ1-5
size: NA
CDR3: CASSIRGDSNQPQHF
DNA: TGTGCCAGCAGCATCAGGGGAGATAGCAATCAGCCCCAGCATTTT

V: TRBV6-5
D: NA
J: TRBJ2-3
size: NA
CDR3: CASSRLEADTDTQYF
DNA: TGTGCCAGCAGCCGACTAGAAGCCGACACAGATACGCAGTATTTT

V: TRBV5-4
D: TRBD1
J: TRBJ2-7
size: NA
CDR3: CASSIGQGSSYEQYF
DNA: TGTGCCAGCAGCATAGGACAGGGGAGCTCCTACGAGCAGTACTTC

V: TRBV6-1
D: NA
J: TRBJ1-6
size: NA
CDR3: CASSEAPLRRNSPLHF
DNA: TGTGCCAGCAGTGAAGCTCCCCTCCGGCGGAATTCACCCCTCCACTTT

V: TRBV4-3
D: TRBD2
J: TRBJ2-1
size: NA
CDR3: CASSQDGPGLAGYNEQFF
DNA: TGCGCCAGCAGCCAAGATGGCCCGGGACTAGCGGGGTACAATGAGCAGTTCTTC

V: TRBV6-2/TRBV6-3
D: NA
J: TRBJ2-3
size: NA
CDR3: CASSRGSDTQYF
DNA: TGTGCCAGCAGTCGGGGGTCAGATACGCAGTATTTT

V: TRBV18
D: TRBD1
J: TRBJ2-3
size: NA
CDR3: CASSPDQGVVTDTQYF
DNA: TGTGCCAGCTCACCCGACCAGGGGGTTGTGACAGATACGCAGTATTTT

V: TRBV7-3
D: TRBD1
J: TRBJ1-6
size: NA
CDR3: CASSSGRGSSPLHF
DNA: TGTGCCAGCAGCTCTGGCAGGGGGTCTTCACCCCTCCACTTT

V: TRBV5-1
D: TRBD2
J: TRBJ2-2
size: once
CDR3: CASSLKSGGGGELFF
DNA: TGCGCCAGCAGCTTGAAAAGCGGGGGAGGCGGGGAGCTGTTTTTT

V: TRBV5-1
D: NA
J: TRBJ2-3
size: NA
CDR3: CASSRDTDTQYF
DNA: TGCGCCAGCAGCCGCGACACAGATACGCAGTATTTT

V: TRBV5-4
D: TRBD2
J: TRBJ2-1
size: NA
CDR3: CASSLGTSGSRYEQFF
DNA: TGTGCCAGCAGCTTGGGGACTAGCGGGAGTAGGTATGAGCAGTTCTTC

V: TRBV12-3/TRBV12-4
D: TRBD1
J: TRBJ1-2
size: NA
CDR3: CASSLGGQLNYTF
DNA: TGTGCCAGCAGTTTAGGGGGACAGCTCAACTACACCTTC

V: TRBV7-9
D: NA
J: TRBJ2-7
size: NA
CDR3: CASSLPGVEQYF
DNA: TGTGCCAGCAGCCTTCCAGGGGTCGAGCAGTACTTC

V: TRBV7-9
D: TRBD1
J: TRBJ1-1
size: NA
CDR3: CASSSRQGMNTEAFF
DNA: TGTGCCAGCAGCTCCAGACAGGGGATGAACACTGAAGCTTTCTTT

V: TRBV2
D: NA
J: TRBJ2-7
size: few
CDR3: CASSDPEGYEQYF
DNA: TGTGCCAGCAGTGACCCGGAGGGCTACGAGCAGTACTTC